The 21 T cell receptor beta chains presented below share a single source sample, sequenced in a study of response to subunit inactivated influenza vaccine. TCRdb redid the calling of the RT-PCR reads with MiXCR, one entry per CDR3 protein. Here the sample spans under 550,000 distinct CDR3 sequences, more than 7% being singletons. Specimen: PBMCs from blood, collected approximately 25 months after vaccination. Receptor source: a man in his fifties or sixties who received an inactivated influenza vaccine.

This clonotype was seen at least ten times. The V call is TRBV6-2 or TRBV6-3, the J call TRBJ2-7, with 9 bases fitting TRBD1. With V trimmed by 6 bases and J by 4 bases, 4 bases remained unmatched. There are 13 residues in the CDR3. Per the germline V gene, CDR1 is MNHEY and CDR2 is SVGEGT. The CDR3 sequence is CASRGGQGYEQYF. The CDR3, as DNA: TGTGCCAGCAGGGGAGGACAGGGGTACGAGCAGTACTTC.

Only a few counts were recorded for this clonotype. The chain uses TRBV12-3 or TRBV12-4 and TRBJ2-3; maybe TRBD2 (5 bases). V was shortened by 5 bases and J by 5 bases, with 11 bases between the two germline ends. This CDR3 is 13 amino acids long. CDR3 amino acids: CASSLGLEDTQYF. DNA of the CDR3: TGTGCCAGCAGTCTCGGACTTGAAGATACGCAGTATTTT.

The chain carries TRBV3-1 and TRBJ1-1; TRBD1 is a possible D gene (6 bases). CDR1 and CDR2 (germline): LGHDT, YNNKEL (reference sequence). This CDR3 is built from 11 residues. V shed 5 bases and J shed 11 bases, with 12 bases lying between them. CDR3 DNA: TGTGCCAGCAGCGGGGGGCATGCGGCTTTCTTT. Protein: CASSGGHAAFF.

This clonotype has a handful of counts. This chain links TRBV12-3 or TRBV12-4 with TRBJ2-5; D is unresolved. V lost 3 bases to trimming and J lost 4 bases, with 21 bases between them. The CDR3 has 17 residues. CDR3 bases: TGTGCCAGCAGTTTCAGTCCTCAGCCTCCGTTTGGAGAGACCCAGTACTTC. This translates into CASSFSPQPPFGETQYF.

This clonotype was recorded many times. The V gene is TRBV5-6, the J gene TRBJ2-7, with TRBD1 identical over 8 bases. This CDR3 is 13 amino acids long. V lost 2 bases and J lost 6; bases outside the gene matches: 4. From germline, CDR1 is SGHDT and CDR2 YYEEEE. CDR3 coding DNA: TGTGCCAGCAGCTTTGGACAGGGCGGCGAGCAGTACTTC. Protein product: CASSFGQGGEQYF.

This chain connects TRBV29-1 to TRBJ1-1; D is unresolved. The ends were cut back, 2 bases at V and 0 bases at J, with 7 bases in the middle. This CDR3 contains 13 residues. CDR1 and CDR2 (germline): SQVTM, ANQGSEA. CDR3: CSVERVMNTEAFF. The CDR3 region has the DNA TGCAGCGTTGAAAGGGTTATGAACACTGAAGCTTTCTTT. Based on the CDR3 plus reference TRBV29-1 and TRBJ1-1, the full variable domain is SAVISQKPSRDICQRGTSLTIQCQVDSQVTMMFWYRQQPGQSLTLIATANQGSEATYESGFVIDKFPISRPNLTFSTLTVSNMSPEDSSIYLCSVERVMNTEAFFGQGTRLTVV.

The table lists this clonotype with a few counts. As DNA, the CDR3 is TGTGCCAGCAGCCTAGACAGAACTAATGAAAAACTGTTTTTT. This codes for CASSLDRTNEKLFF. The chain employs TRBV5-6 and TRBJ1-4, with D perhaps TRBD1 (5 bases). V was cut by 4 bases and J by 1 base, with 8 bases left in between. Germline V lookup: CDR1 SGHDT, CDR2 YYEEEE. The CDR3 runs 14 residues.

The chain carries TRBV6-5 and TRBJ2-5; D uncertain. V gave up 3 bases and J gave up 6 bases, with 5 bases separating them. Germline V gives CDR1 MNHEY, CDR2 SVGAGI. CDR3 size: 11 residues. The CDR3 reads CASSYLQTQYF. DNA of the CDR3: TGTGCCAGCAGTTATCTGCAGACCCAGTACTTC.

The chain carries TRBV21-1 and TRBJ2-7; the table's TRBD1 call for D was not verified on the DNA. TRBV21-1 is marked as a pseudogene. The CDR3 sequence is 14 residues long. The CDR3 nucleotides read TGTGCCAGCAGCAAAGAGGGGCCAGGGCCCGAGCAGTACTTC. This sequence encodes CASSKEGPGPEQYF.

This clonotype came up a few times. The chain recombines TRBV3-1 with TRBJ1-5; D ambiguous. With 0 bases removed from V and 9 bases from J, the gap between germline ends came to 9 bases. This CDR3 comprises 13 residues. The germline CDR1 and CDR2 sequences are LGHDT and YNNKEL (reference sequence). The CDR3 DNA sequence: TGTGCCAGCAGCCAAGAGGAATTTGGGCCCCAGCATTTT. Protein sequence: CASSQEEFGPQHF.

This chain joins TRBV10-3 and TRBJ2-7; D uncertain. CDR3 size: 14 residues. Trimming stripped 6 bases from V and 4 bases from J, with 16 bases between. Germline V CDR1 and CDR2: ENHRY, SYGVKD. The CDR3 reads CAISNSTARYEQYF. CDR3 coding DNA: TGTGCCATCAGCAATTCGACGGCGAGATACGAGCAGTACTTC.

This clonotype was detected only a few times. The chain recombines TRBV24-1 with TRBJ2-7; tentative D call: TRBD2 (6 bases). Germline CDR1 KGHDR, CDR2 SFDVKD. The CDR3 length is 15 residues. V lost 5 bases to trimming and J lost 3 bases, with 16 bases between them. The CDR3 nucleotides are TGTGCCACCAGTGGCGCCGGGGACTCTCTCTACGAGCAGTACTTC. Amino acids: CATSGAGDSLYEQYF.

V usage is TRBV19 and J usage is TRBJ2-2, with a tentative D call TRBD2 (6 bases). This CDR3 region has 15 residues. The germline V gene encodes CDR1 LNHDA and CDR2 SQIVND (reference sequence). V lost 3 bases to trimming and J lost 4 bases, with 12 bases between them. CDR3 DNA sequence: TGTGCCAGTAGTATCGATCAGGGAGGCACCGGGGAGCTGTTTTTT. Residues: CASSIDQGGTGELFF. Based on the CDR3 plus reference TRBV19 and TRBJ2-2, the full variable domain is DGGITQSPKYLFRKEGQNVTLSCEQNLNHDAMYWYRQDPGQGLRLIYYSQIVNDFQKGDIAEGYSVSREKKESFPLTVTSAQKNPTAFYLCASSIDQGGTGELFFGEGSRLTVL.

The V and J genes are TRBV7-6 and TRBJ2-3; a possible D gene is TRBD2 (5 bases). The V and J ends lost 1 base and 5 bases respectively, with 10 bases between them. This CDR3 comprises 14 residues. The germline V gene has CDR1 SGHVS and CDR2 FNYEAQ. CDR3 amino acids: CASSLVPRGDTQYF. The CDR3 DNA sequence: TGTGCCAGCAGCTTAGTGCCCCGGGGAGATACGCAGTATTTT.

This clonotype has just a few counts. V gene TRBV6-1 combines with J gene TRBJ2-7, with 9 bases fitting TRBD2. This CDR3 spans 16 amino acids. Germline V gene data show CDR1 as MNHNS and CDR2 as SASEGT. Trimming took 7 bases from V and 0 from J; bases not matched to a gene: 10. Here the CDR3 reads CASKGSGRSFSYEQYF. CDR3 DNA: TGTGCCAGCAAAGGTAGCGGGAGATCCTTCTCCTACGAGCAGTACTTC.

This clonotype was found many times. The chain combines TRBV29-1 with TRBJ2-1; 9 bases fit TRBD2. V lost 1 base, J lost 4 bases, and 2 bases stayed unmatched. There are 14 residues in the CDR3. The germline gives CDR1 SQVTM, CDR2 ANQGSEA. The DNA for the CDR3 is TGCAGCGTTGAAGGACTAGCGGCGTACAATGAGCAGTTCTTC. Its protein is CSVEGLAAYNEQFF.

This clonotype appeared many times. V and J are TRBV4-3 and TRBJ2-3; 9 bases agree with TRBD1. This CDR3 is 16 amino acids long. J lost 2 bases, V lost 1 base, and 4 bases had no gene match. Germline CDR1 is LGHNA and CDR2 is YSLEER. CDR3 residues: CASSQGQGGFTDTQYF. CDR3 bases: TGCGCCAGCAGCCAAGGACAGGGGGGGTTCACAGATACGCAGTATTTT.

This chain connects TRBV15 to TRBJ2-1; the D gene is possibly TRBD2 (5 bases). The CDR3 is 16 residues long. The ends were cut back, 6 bases at V and 6 bases at J, with 21 bases in the middle. Germline assignment: CDR1 LNHNV and CDR2 YYDKDF (reference sequence). The CDR3, as DNA: TGTGCCACCAGGGAAAGAGGAGGCCCGGGTTCCAATGAGCAGTTCTTC. Encoded protein: CATRERGGPGSNEQFF. The full variable domain, rest sourced from reference TRBV15 and TRBJ2-1, is DAMVIQNPRYQVTQFGKPVTLSCSQTLNHNVMYWYQQKSSQAPKLLFHYYDKDFNNEADTPDNFQSRRPNTSFCFLDIRSPGLGDTAMYLCATRERGGPGSNEQFFGPGTRLTVL.

The V call is TRBV20-1, the J call TRBJ2-1; tentative D call: TRBD1 (5 bases). Germline CDR1 reads DFQATT; CDR2 reads SNEGSKA (reference sequence). The length of the CDR3 is 13 residues. Trimming removed 6 bases from V and 3 bases from J, with 12 bases in between. The CDR3 loop is CSAHRQYYNEQFF. The DNA of the CDR3 is TGCAGTGCACATCGACAGTACTACAATGAGCAGTTCTTC.

The chain has TRBV12-3 or TRBV12-4 and TRBJ2-1; possible D gene TRBD1, 6 bases. This CDR3 has 14 residues. Trimming left V 5 bases short and J 5 bases short, with 13 bases between. The CDR3 sequence: CASSPQGNNNEQFF. Here the CDR3 DNA reads TGTGCCAGCAGTCCTCAGGGGAACAACAATGAGCAGTTCTTC.

The gene calls are TRBV20-1 and TRBJ2-5, with D perhaps matching TRBD2 (6 bases). This CDR3 region has 18 residues. CDR1 is DFQATT, CDR2 SNEGSKA, per germline (reference sequence). Trimming cost V 0 bases and J 1 base, with 21 bases left between them. CDR3 bases: TGCAGTGCTAGAGATCGTTGGCGGGACGCCGGATTCCAAGAGACCCAGTACTTC. Its protein product is CSARDRWRDAGFQETQYF.